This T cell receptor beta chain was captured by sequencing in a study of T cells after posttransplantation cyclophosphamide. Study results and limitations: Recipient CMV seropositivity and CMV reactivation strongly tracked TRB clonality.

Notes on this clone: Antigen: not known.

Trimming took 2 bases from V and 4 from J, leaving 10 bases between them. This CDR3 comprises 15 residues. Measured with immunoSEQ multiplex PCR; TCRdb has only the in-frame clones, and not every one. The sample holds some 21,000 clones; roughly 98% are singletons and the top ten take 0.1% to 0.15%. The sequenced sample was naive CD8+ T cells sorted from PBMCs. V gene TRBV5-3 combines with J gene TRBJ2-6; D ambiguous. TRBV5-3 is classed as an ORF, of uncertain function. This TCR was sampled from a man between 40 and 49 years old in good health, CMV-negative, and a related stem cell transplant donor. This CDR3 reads CARSLIYSGANVLTF. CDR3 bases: TGTGCCAGAAGCTTAATTTATTCCGGGGCCAACGTCCTGACTTTC.